This TCR beta chain was documented in a study of OX40 agonist ivuxolimab in advanced cancers. Study details: In this cohort, patients received ivuxolimab, an agonistic anti-OX40 (CD134) antibody. One patient with hepatocellular carcinoma and two with cutaneous melanoma, three in all, had partial responses. Study-level points and caveats: There were, on average, more expanded clones in CD8+ T cells than in CD4+. Also present in some nonresponders was a low level of normalized T-cell clonal expansion.

Only in-frame clones appear in the TCRdb table, and some are missing; sequencing was by immunoSEQ multiplex PCR. The sample comprises about 40,000 clones, about 92% of which are singletons, and roughly 9% rests with the top ten. CDR1 is SEHNR and CDR2 is FQNEAQ in the germline V gene (reference sequence). Unmatched junction bases numbered 9, after V lost 5 bases and J lost 5 bases. The CDR3 runs to 16 residues. To note about this clone: Its antigen is still unknown.

The chain has TRBV7-9 and TRBJ2-3; the match to TRBD2 covers 11 bases. This clonotype was sampled from an adult with an advanced solid tumor such as melanoma, head and neck, liver or kidney cancer. Sequenced material: CD4+ or CD8+ T cells sorted from blood, taken in a trial of the OX40 agonist ivuxolimab. For the CDR3, the DNA is TGTGCCAGCAGCCGTATTCTAGCGGGGGGACTAGATACGCAGTATTTT. Translated, it gives CASSRILAGGLDTQYF.